A single sample is the source of the 10 T cell receptor beta chains below, sequenced in a study of T-cell memory formation after mild COVID-19. One entry per CDR3 protein results from TCRdb running MiXCR on the 5' RACE reads. Here the sample spans about 190,000 distinct CDR3 sequences, approximately 20% being singletons. Sequencing used PBMCs or a T cell subset sorted from them (not recorded which). The origin of the receptors is an adult woman who had mild COVID-19 (a few samples of this study predate the infection). Cell type and time point are not known.

The chain links TRBV10-3 to TRBJ2-3; TRBD1 might be the D (5 bases). The germline CDR1 and CDR2 sequences are ENHRY and SYGVKD. V was clipped by 5 bases and J by 6 bases, with 24 bases between them. The CDR3 is 17 amino acids. The CDR3 sequence: CAISLDGHAPATDTQYF. CDR3 coding DNA: TGTGCCATCAGTTTGGACGGACACGCTCCAGCGACCGATACGCAGTATTTT.

This chain joins TRBV11-2 and TRBJ2-3; D call uncertain. In germline, CDR1 is SGHAT, CDR2 FQNNGV. CDR3 length equals 15 residues. Trimming left V 1 base short and J 4 bases short, with 12 bases between. DNA for the CDR3: TGTGCCAGCAGCTTAGTCGGGCTAGGACCAGATACGCAGTATTTT. As protein: CASSLVGLGPDTQYF.

This chain uses TRBV5-1 with TRBJ1-2; D may be TRBD1 (6 bases). The CDR3 contains 15 residues. V was shortened by 3 bases and J by 3 bases, with 15 bases between the two germline ends. Germline V gene data show CDR1 as SGHRS and CDR2 as YFSETQ. Here the CDR3 DNA reads TGCGCCAGCAGCTCGGGACAAGCATCTGACTATGGCTACACCTTC. Its protein product is CASSSGQASDYGYTF. The full variable domain, completed using reference TRBV5-1 and TRBJ1-2, is KAGVTQTPRYLIKTRGQQVTLSCSPISGHRSVSWYQQTPGQGLQFLFEYFSETQRNKGNFPGRFSGRQFSNSRSEMNVSTLELGDSALYLCASSSGQASDYGYTFGSGTRLTVV.

The chain joins TRBV24-1 to TRBJ1-2, with TRBD1 as a possible D gene (6 bases). The CDR3 sequence is 14 residues long. V was shortened by 4 bases and J by 3 bases, with 11 bases between the two germline ends. The V gene's germline CDR1 is KGHDR and CDR2 SFDVKD. CDR3: CATSDPGHDYGYTF. The CDR3 coding sequence is TGTGCCACCAGTGACCCGGGACACGACTATGGCTACACCTTC.

A few counts support this clonotype. The chain is built from TRBV10-3 and TRBJ2-3; D unresolved. Trimming shortened V by 7 bases and J by 0 bases, and 2 bases separated the two germline ends. This CDR3 contains 11 residues. The germline V gene has CDR1 ENHRY and CDR2 SYGVKD. The CDR3 bases are TGTGCCATCAAAAGCACAGATACGCAGTATTTT. This sequence encodes CAIKSTDTQYF.

This clonotype was seen more than once but under ten times. This chain links TRBV6-5 with TRBJ1-5; TRBD1 aligns across 12 bases. There are 17 residues in the CDR3. V shed 3 bases, J shed 2 bases, and the junction held 5 bases outside the gene matches. Per germline, CDR1 MNHEY and CDR2 SVGAGI. CDR3 protein: CASSYGDRGQGNQPQHF. As DNA, the CDR3 is TGTGCCAGCAGTTATGGGGACAGGGGGCAAGGCAATCAGCCCCAGCATTTT.

The V call is TRBV4-2, the J call TRBJ2-3, with 7 bases aligning to TRBD1. Trimming cost V 1 base and J 1 base; bases outside gene matches: 2. The CDR3 covers 15 residues. Germline CDR1 and CDR2: LGHNA and YNFKEQ. CDR3 sequence reads: CASSQAGQGTDTQYF. The CDR3 DNA follows: TGTGCCAGCAGCCAAGCAGGACAGGGCACAGATACGCAGTATTTT.

The chain combines TRBV11-1 with TRBJ2-3; D remains ambiguous. Germline V lookup: CDR1 SGHAT, CDR2 FQDESV (reference sequence). The CDR3 contains 14 residues. V was trimmed by 8 bases and J by 0 bases, leaving 12 bases between them. In nucleotides, the CDR3 is TGTGCCAGCGCGACTCAGGCTAGCACAGATACGCAGTATTTT. It encodes CASATQASTDTQYF. The variable domain in full, completed from reference TRBV11-1 and TRBJ2-3, reads EAEVAQSPRYKITEKSQAVAFWCDPISGHATLYWYRQILGQGPELLVQFQDESVVDDSQLPKDRFSAERLKGVDSTLKIQPAELGDSAMYLCASATQASTDTQYFGPGTRLTVL.

The chain joins TRBV4-2 to TRBJ2-7, with a weak D call TRBD2 (6 bases). Between the trimmed V and J ends, which lost 4 bases and 3 bases, there was a span of 16 bases. CDR1 is LGHNA, CDR2 YNFKEQ, per germline. The CDR3 contains 15 residues. The CDR3 protein is CASSPSTRSSYEQYF. CDR3 sequence (DNA): TGTGCCAGCAGCCCATCGACTAGATCAAGCTACGAGCAGTACTTC.

This chain links TRBV12-3 or TRBV12-4 with TRBJ1-5; D ambiguous. V lost 3 bases and J lost 0, with 9 bases in between. The CDR3 sequence is 15 residues long. The CDR3 reads CASSFRAHSNQPQHF. CDR3 DNA sequence: TGTGCCAGCAGTTTCCGGGCCCATAGCAATCAGCCCCAGCATTTT.